This record covers a single T cell receptor beta chain. Its specific antigen is unknown. Base qualities are not provided; no much larger clone lies one nucleotide away. The entry originates in a study of T cell responses to AZD1222 COVID-19 vaccine (dated by TCRdb to the early 2020s). About the investigation overall: A total of under 250 trial participants underwent TCR sequencing, of whom about 210 had received two doses of AZD1222 and some 25 had received two doses of the MenACWY control vaccine. Trial participants were enrolled by age into 18-55, 56-69 and 70-plus year subgroups, with about 150, 27 and 61 TCR-sequenced participants respectively. What the work shows at the level of the full study, not this receptor alone: A significant rise in spike-specific TCR breadth and depth was observed after two AZD1222 doses relative to day 0 and relative to MenACWY recipients. Vaccine-associated CD4 TCRs spanned the whole spike protein, with dominant responses in regions 160-218 and 743-854. In the small 56-69-year group, the increase in depth fell short of significance, most likely because of low power. Epitopes outside the regions mutated in the B.1.351 and B.1.1.7 variants were reportedly recognized by nearly half of the unique spike-specific TCRs. Conclusions about previously exposed vaccinees were limited because only six AZD1222 recipients were SARS-CoV-2 seropositive at baseline. No day 14 peak-response samples were available, so repertoires were characterized only after the peak T cell response. Participants were mostly white British, with more females than males. The authors suggested clonal diversity may have been underestimated.

The CDR3 regions of human TCRbeta chains were analyzed by immunosequencing. Per the original workflow: Repertoire TCRs were matched against a reference library of SARS-CoV-2-specific TCRs generated with the MIRA antigen-specificity platform. Breadth meant the fraction of unique TCRs that were SARS-CoV-2-associated, whereas depth meant the fraction of total T cells that were SARS-CoV-2-associated. Each spike-specific TCR was assigned to its reactive spike region and to a CD4 or CD8 class using the MIRA data. Log10-transformed breadth and depth values were compared by one-way ANOVA with Sidak's multiple comparisons tests. TCRdb obtained this table from immuneACCESS and retained in-frame rearrangements with V and J assigned. These tables miss some clones; where compared with another copy, unresolved V genes account for less than half of the shortfall, and the remainder is unexplained. The DNA gave D and trimming, while V, J and clone size come from that table. A total of 97,000 or so clones appear in this sample, approximately 91% of them only once. In total, the top ten clones hold roughly 8% of the sample.

What the time point label conveys for this sample: about 28 days (+/-7) after the second vaccine dose. Because spike-specific TCR depth and breadth did not differ between the two schedules, AZD1222 recipients who got a second dose at roughly 4 weeks were pooled with those who got a second dose at roughly 12 weeks. The vaccinee samples were drawn from two UK trials, COV001 and COV002, one of which was a single-blind randomized controlled phase 2/3 trial testing AZD1222 (ChAdOx1 nCoV-19) in healthy adults. For TCRbeta chain sequencing, PBMC samples from trial participants were taken at day 0 and at day 28 after the second dose. Sequenced material: peripheral blood, taken 28 days after the second AZD1222 dose. The sequence derives from an adult who received the AZD1222 COVID-19 vaccine.

The DNA is TGTGCCAGCAGCTTAGGGAACCAGGGTGGCGAGACCCAGTACTTC. It translates as CASSLGNQGGETQYF. The sequence links TRBV7-9 to TRBJ2-5, and perhaps TRBD1 as D gene, on 5 matching bases. From the germline V gene (reference sequence), CDR1 is SEHNR and CDR2 is FQNEAQ. From cysteine to phenylalanine, the CDR3 is 15 amino acids long. Only the CDR3 DNA stays, 45 bases, in frame from base 1. The junction shows trimming of 1 base on V and 5 bases on J, plus 14 bases between the germline ends.